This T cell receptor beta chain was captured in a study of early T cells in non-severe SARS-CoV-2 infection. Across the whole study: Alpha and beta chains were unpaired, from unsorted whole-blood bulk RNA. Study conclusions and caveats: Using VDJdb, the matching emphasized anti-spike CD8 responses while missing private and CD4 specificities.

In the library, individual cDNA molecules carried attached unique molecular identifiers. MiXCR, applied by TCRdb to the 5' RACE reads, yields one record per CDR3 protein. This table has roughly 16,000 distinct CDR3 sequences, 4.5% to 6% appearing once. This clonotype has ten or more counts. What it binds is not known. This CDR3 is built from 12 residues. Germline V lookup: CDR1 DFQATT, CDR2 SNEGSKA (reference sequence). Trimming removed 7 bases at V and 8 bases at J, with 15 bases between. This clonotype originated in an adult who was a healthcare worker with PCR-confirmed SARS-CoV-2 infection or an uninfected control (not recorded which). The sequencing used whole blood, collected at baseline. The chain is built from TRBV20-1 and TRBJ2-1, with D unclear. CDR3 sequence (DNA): TGCAGTGTCCCCAGCCAGCACCATGAGCAGTTCTTC. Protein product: CSVPSQHHEQFF.